The following is a T cell receptor beta chain sequence with its context. This CDR3 is built from 14 residues. Looked up from germline, CDR1 is KGHSH and CDR2 is LQKENI. The V segment lost 3 bases and the J segment 7 bases; nucleotides outside the gene matches: 5. MiXCR, run by TCRdb on the RT-PCR reads, gives a single entry per CDR3 protein. The sample has around 700,000 distinct CDR3 sequences, 12% to 15% seen once. The sequencing sample was made of memory CD4+ T cells from blood. V is TRBV18 and J is TRBJ1-5, with 8 bases that match TRBD1. This TCR was recovered from a female donor in good health, serving as a healthy control. The CDR3 nucleotides read TGTGCCAGCTCACCGGGACAGGATGGCCAGCCCCAGCATTTT. It yields the protein CASSPGQDGQPQHF.